The next 27 T cell receptor beta chains were all read from a single sample in a study of metastatic and nonmetastatic thyroid tumors (dated by TCRdb to the early 2020s). Libraries were constructed by PCR. The instrument given in TCRdb is Illumina HiSeq 4000. Using fastp at Q25 and MiXCR, TCRdb reprocessed the public reads and kept productive beta chains. The sample table shows over 20,000 clones, and 28% are seen once. The top ten clones comprise 14% of the sample. None of the patients had been given any treatment before thyroid surgery. The material sequenced was tumor tissue. The receptors come from a male donor with papillary thyroid cancer or a benign thyroid nodule (not recorded which). Some clones in this sample may be carry-over from other donors' samples.

This clone was detected a few times. The gene calls are TRBV30 and TRBJ1-2; no definite D call. Germline V gene data show CDR1 as GTSNPN and CDR2 as SVGIG (reference sequence). There are 15 residues in the CDR3. Trimming shortened V by 0 bases and J by 0 bases, and 11 bases separated the two germline ends. As DNA, the CDR3 is TGTGCCTGGAGTGTTTCCCTTAAACCTAACTATGGCTACACCTTC. Residues: CAWSVSLKPNYGYTF.

V is TRBV7-9 and J is TRBJ1-6; D remains unclear. The CDR3 length is 15 residues. V dropped 5 bases and J dropped 0 bases, with 8 bases sitting between them. The V gene's germline CDR1 is SEHNR and CDR2 FQNEAQ (reference sequence). CDR3 coding DNA: TGTGCCAGCAGCCAGGCGGCCTCCTATAATTCACCCCTCCACTTT. It is translated as CASSQAASYNSPLHF.

In this sample, this clone turned up a few times. One junction end disagrees with the germline gene, perhaps due to a read error. V usage is TRBV6-4 and J usage is TRBJ2-3; 12 nucleotides align to TRBD2. The V gene's germline CDR1 is MRHNA and CDR2 SNTAGT. This CDR3 spans 16 amino acids. This CDR3 is CDSSGLAGSSTDTQYF. As DNA, the CDR3 is TGTGACAGCAGTGGACTAGCGGGATCTAGCACAGATACGCAGTATTTT.

A note on this clone: The conserved phenylalanine or tryptophan normally closing the CDR3 is absent here, so this likely arose from a read error. The chain joins TRBV9 to TRBJ1-1, with a tentative D call TRBD1 (5 bases). CDR1 is SGDLS, CDR2 YYNGEE, per germline. Between the trimmed V and J ends, which lost 3 bases and 5 bases, there was a span of 14 bases. The CDR3 runs to 14 residues. CDR3 nucleotide sequence: TGTGCCAGCAGCGGCGGTACAGGCGGTACTGAAGCTTTCCTT. Protein: CASSGGTGGTEAFL.

The CDR3 DNA is TGCAGTGCCTCTAGCGGGGGGGCTTACAATGAGCAGTTCTTC. Its protein product is CSASSGGAYNEQFF. J is TRBJ2-1 and V is TRBV20-1, with TRBD2 identical over 12 bases. CDR3 length: 14 residues. After removal of 6 bases from V and 4 bases from J, the junction contained 4 bases not matched to a gene. Germline V CDR1 and CDR2: DFQATT, SNEGSKA (reference sequence).

In this sample, this clone turned up a few times. This rearrangement joins TRBV7-3 to TRBJ2-3, with TRBD2 as a possible D gene (6 bases). V dropped 4 bases and J dropped 2 bases, with 19 bases sitting between them. The CDR3 spans 17 residues. Germline lookup yields CDR1 SGHTA and CDR2 FQGTGA. CDR3 protein: CASSSSGRGGLTDTQYF. The CDR3 DNA follows: TGTGCCAGCAGCTCCTCCGGGCGGGGAGGCCTCACAGATACGCAGTATTTT.

This clone has ten or more counts. J is TRBJ2-1 and V is TRBV20-1; TRBD2 agrees at 12 bases. CDR1 is DFQATT and CDR2 is SNEGSKA in the germline V gene (reference sequence). The V segment lost 2 bases and the J segment 4 bases; nucleotides outside the gene matches: 12. CDR3 length equals 18 residues. The CDR3 DNA sequence: TGCAGTGCTAGATCCATGGCTAGCGGGAGGGCAAGGTACAATGAGCAGTTCTTC. This sequence encodes CSARSMASGRARYNEQFF.

This chain joins TRBV4-1 and TRBJ2-7; D is perhaps TRBD2 (6 bases). This CDR3 has 16 amino acids. Trimming left V 5 bases short and J 3 bases short, with 20 bases between. Germline CDR1 and CDR2: MGHRA and YSYEKL. The CDR3 DNA reads as TGCGCCAGCAGCTTATACTTGGGGGGAGAGAGCTACGAGCAGTACTTC. It yields the protein CASSLYLGGESYEQYF.

This clone occurred a few times. The chain employs TRBV24-1 and TRBJ2-2; 7 positions match TRBD1. Germline values: CDR1 KGHDR, CDR2 SFDVKD. J gave up 7 bases and V 7 bases, and 5 bases lay outside the gene matches. CDR3 length equals 13 residues. In DNA, the CDR3 is TGTGCCACCAGGGGGACAGCTGGCGGGGAGCTGTTTTTT. Its translation is CATRGTAGGELFF.

The chain carries TRBV18 and TRBJ2-7; D is unclear. Germline V gene lookup returns CDR1 KGHSH and CDR2 LQKENI. The CDR3 contains 12 residues. Between the trimmed V and J ends, which lost 1 base and 3 bases, there was a span of 4 bases. The CDR3: CASSPQDYEQYF. The CDR3 DNA reads as TGTGCCAGCTCACCACAGGACTACGAGCAGTACTTC.

The J gene is TRBJ2-2, the V gene TRBV9; 11 bases are a match to TRBD1. The CDR3 is 15 residues long. CDR1 and CDR2 from the germline V gene are SGDLS and YYNGEE. The trim removed 4 bases at V and 4 bases at J, leaving 3 bases unmatched. CDR3 region: CASSKGQGATGELFF. The CDR3 nucleotides read TGTGCCAGCAGCAAAGGACAGGGGGCCACCGGGGAGCTGTTTTTT.

In this sample, this clone turned up many times. The rearrangement joins TRBV28 to TRBJ2-7; D not certain. V lost 6 bases and J lost 3, with 15 bases in between. Germline lookup yields CDR1 MDHEN and CDR2 SYDVKM. The CDR3 covers 14 residues. The chain's CDR3 is CASREEANNYEQYF. CDR3 DNA: TGTGCCAGCAGGGAAGAAGCGAACAACTACGAGCAGTACTTC.

This chain uses TRBV12-3 or TRBV12-4 with TRBJ1-1, with D hard to call. V lost 3 bases and J lost 2, with 7 bases in between. The CDR3 totals 13 residues. CDR3 loop: CASSFQSNTEAFF. Here the CDR3 DNA reads TGTGCCAGCAGTTTCCAAAGCAACACTGAAGCTTTCTTT.

This clone was counted between two and nine times. This chain joins TRBV6-2 or TRBV6-3 and TRBJ2-6; a possible D gene is TRBD2 (5 bases). With 0 bases removed from V and 0 bases from J, the gap between germline ends came to 15 bases. There are 19 residues in the CDR3. The germline CDR1 and CDR2 sequences are MNHEY and SVGEGT. CDR3 nucleotide sequence: TGTGCCAGCAGTTACTCGGGGAGCCTACAAAACTCTGGGGCCAACGTCCTGACTTTC. It encodes CASSYSGSLQNSGANVLTF.

This clone was found many times. The chain has TRBV19 and TRBJ2-1, with TRBD2 as a possible D gene (6 bases). The germline CDR1 and CDR2 sequences are LNHDA and SQIVND (reference sequence). There are 13 residues in the CDR3. Trimming removed 4 bases from V and 13 bases from J, with 17 bases in between. CDR3 nucleotides: TGTGCCAGTAGTACCGAGGGACTTGTACCACAGTTCTTC. Protein product: CASSTEGLVPQFF.

The J gene is TRBJ1-1, the V gene TRBV4-2; D is undetermined. The CDR3 spans 15 residues. V gave up 1 base and J gave up 7 bases, with 16 bases separating them. Germline assignment: CDR1 LGHNA and CDR2 YNFKEQ. The CDR3 nucleotides are TGTGCCAGCAGCCAAGTTGGAGGTGAACGTGGTGAAGCTTTCTTT. This codes for CASSQVGGERGEAFF.

There are many counts of this clone. This chain links TRBV7-9 with TRBJ2-3; no reliable D call. The germline CDR1 and CDR2 sequences are SEHNR and FQNEAQ (reference sequence). V shed 0 bases and J shed 6 bases, with 7 bases lying between them. This CDR3 is built from 13 residues. CDR3: CASSLAVLDTQYF. CDR3 sequence (DNA): TGTGCCAGCAGCTTAGCAGTACTTGATACGCAGTATTTT.

This clone was counted many times. The chain is built from TRBV19 and TRBJ2-1; 14 bases match TRBD2. The germline V gene encodes CDR1 LNHDA and CDR2 SQIVND (reference sequence). J lost 7 bases, V lost 8 bases, and 10 bases had no gene match. There are 16 residues in the CDR3. The CDR3 coding sequence is TGTGCCAGTCGACGGGGGACTAGCGGGGGACAGAATGAGCAGTTCTTC. Its translation is CASRRGTSGGQNEQFF.

The genes are TRBV10-3 and TRBJ2-2, with TRBD2 identical over 7 bases. Trimming took 0 bases from V and 8 from J; bases not matched to a gene: 9. The CDR3 covers 16 residues. The germline V gene has CDR1 ENHRY and CDR2 SYGVKD. CDR3 protein: CAISESTSAGAGELFF. As DNA, the CDR3 is TGTGCCATCAGTGAGTCGACGTCGGCGGGAGCGGGGGAGCTGTTTTTT.

The chain recombines TRBV2 with TRBJ1-2; D not certain. The CDR3 loop spans 15 amino acids. The V gene lost 4 bases and the J gene lost 4 bases, with 16 bases spanning the gap. Germline loops: CDR1 SNHLY, CDR2 FYNNEI. The CDR3 sequence: CASSVGLGPGYGYTF. CDR3 DNA: TGTGCCAGCAGTGTGGGCCTCGGCCCGGGCTATGGCTACACCTTC.

There are a few counts of this clone. This chain uses TRBV11-3 with TRBJ2-1, with 10 bases aligning to TRBD2. CDR1 and CDR2 (germline): SGHNT, YENEEA. The CDR3 loop spans 17 amino acids. The V segment lost 0 bases and the J segment 7 bases; nucleotides outside the gene matches: 9. The CDR3 reads CASSLDRLAGVDNEQFF. The CDR3 nucleotides are TGTGCCAGCAGCTTAGATAGGCTAGCGGGAGTTGATAATGAGCAGTTCTTC.

This clone occurred many times. The chain carries TRBV28 and TRBJ2-1; no clear D gene. Germline CDR1 MDHEN, CDR2 SYDVKM. Trimming left V 6 bases short and J 4 bases short, with 4 bases between. The CDR3 sequence is 11 residues long. This chain's CDR3 is CASRYYNEQFF. CDR3 DNA: TGTGCCAGCAGGTATTACAATGAGCAGTTCTTC.

Points on this clone: A much larger clone differs by one base, so this may be a read error. Distinct nucleotide sequences in the sample also encode this CDR3. The rearrangement uses TRBV15 and TRBJ1-1; TRBD1 agrees at 10 bases. Germline assignment: CDR1 LNHNV and CDR2 YYDKDF (reference sequence). This CDR3 is built from 14 residues. The CDR3 loop is CATSSDRGLTEAFF. The CDR3 coding sequence is TGCGCCACCAGCAGTGACAGGGGGCTAACTGAAGCTTTCTTT.

The V call is TRBV20-1, the J call TRBJ2-7; no clear D. The CDR3 spans 15 residues. Trimming pared 6 bases from V and 2 bases from J, leaving 20 bases between. Germline V lookup: CDR1 DFQATT, CDR2 SNEGSKA (reference sequence). The CDR3: CSASPGSHGTYEQYF. The CDR3 DNA reads TGCAGTGCCTCCCCCGGGTCCCACGGCACCTACGAGCAGTACTTC.

The chain links TRBV6-1 to TRBJ2-1, with 11 positions matching TRBD2. The CDR3 runs to 15 residues. Germline CDR1 MNHNS, CDR2 SASEGT. Losses at the gene ends were 6 bases for V and 1 base for J; bases not matched to a gene: 2. For the CDR3, the DNA is TGTGCCAGCAGAAGACTAGCGGGATCCTACAATGAGCAGTTCTTC. It yields the protein CASRRLAGSYNEQFF.

This clone showed up many times. Different DNA sequences within this sample yield the same CDR3. The V gene is TRBV27, the J gene TRBJ1-5, with D possibly being TRBD1 (5 bases). Trimming stripped 7 bases from V and 0 bases from J, with 13 bases between. CDR1 is MNHEY, CDR2 SMNVEV, per germline (reference sequence). The CDR3 length is 15 residues. The CDR3 DNA reads as TGTGCCAGCAAGTCAGGGACGGGTAGCAATCAGCCCCAGCATTTT. It encodes CASKSGTGSNQPQHF.

This clone was seen a few times. The chain joins TRBV28 to TRBJ1-5; a weak D match, TRBD1 (5 bases). Germline V gene lookup returns CDR1 MDHEN and CDR2 SYDVKM. The CDR3 runs to 12 residues. CDR3 loop: CAGGGNNQPQHF. The CDR3 DNA follows: TGTGCGGGCGGGGGTAATAATCAGCCCCAGCATTTT.